This TCR beta chain was identified during a study of blood T cell repertoires in COVID-19. Libraries were prepared by immunoSEQ multiplex PCR; TCRdb keeps only in-frame clonotypes and omits some of them. Among about 220,000 clones listed, 65% to 85% were seen once. Trimming at V came to 5 bases and at J to 0 bases, leaving 7 bases not matched to a gene. The germline V gene encodes CDR1 LNHDA and CDR2 SQIVND (reference sequence). This CDR3 region has 16 residues. The source material was peripheral blood. The TCR sequence derives from a woman between 55 and 75 years old with acute or convalescent COVID-19. The chain is built from TRBV19 and TRBJ1-3; TRBD1 agrees at 7 bases. CDR3 sequence (DNA): TGTGCCAGTAGTGGGACAGACTCGGTCTCTGGAAACACCATATATTTT. Its protein product is CASSGTDSVSGNTIYF. Filled out from reference TRBV19 and TRBJ1-3, the complete variable domain reads DGGITQSPKYLFRKEGQNVTLSCEQNLNHDAMYWYRQDPGQGLRLIYYSQIVNDFQKGDIAEGYSVSREKKESFPLTVTSAQKNPTAFYLCASSGTDSVSGNTIYFGEGSWLTVV.